The source of this T cell receptor beta chain is a study of OX40 agonist ivuxolimab in advanced cancers. For the study at large: The mean age was approximately 60 years, ranging from about 20 to 79, with around four fifths of participants male. Three dose-escalation patients had partial responses: one with hepatocellular carcinoma and two with cutaneous melanoma.

V was clipped by 4 bases and J by 9 bases, with 9 bases between them. This CDR3 is built from 11 residues. Per the germline V gene, CDR1 is MGHDK and CDR2 is SYGVNS. Sequencing was performed with immunoSEQ multiplex PCR; in TCRdb, only in-frame clones are kept and a portion is missing. The repertoire holds fewer than 85,000 clones, with around 80% as singletons. This sequence joins TRBV25-1 and TRBJ1-2; D gene ambiguous. Sample: CD4+ or CD8+ T cells sorted from blood, taken in a trial of the OX40 agonist ivuxolimab. This receptor was identified in an adult with an advanced solid tumor such as melanoma, head and neck, liver or kidney cancer. CDR3 sequence: CASSGFLSYTF. The CDR3 DNA sequence: TGTGCCAGCAGTGGTTTCCTCAGCTACACCTTC.